The clone carrying this T cell receptor beta chain was recorded once. Repertoires were generated with immunoSEQ multiplex PCR, while TCRdb's copy carries only in-frame clones and drops some. In the table there are fewer than 1 million clones, about 96% of which are singletons. The data are from a study of shared clonotypes between healthy human individuals. CD45RO-negative, CCR7-positively selected cells formed the naive CD8 fraction, excluding terminally differentiated effector memory CD45RA+ cells. CDR1 and CDR2 (germline): MNHNY, SVGAGI (reference sequence). V lost 1 base and J 6 bases, leaving 15 bases between the germline ends. The length of the CDR3 is 15 residues.

This chain joins TRBV6-6 and TRBJ1-1, with D tentatively TRBD1 (6 bases). This TCR came from a man aged 30 to 39 in good health. Sequencing was done on a sample of naive CD8+ T cells sorted from blood. The CDR3 DNA sequence: TGTGCCAGCAGTTACTTGGGGGCCCAGACAGCTGAAGCTTTCTTT. Amino acids: CASSYLGAQTAEAFF.